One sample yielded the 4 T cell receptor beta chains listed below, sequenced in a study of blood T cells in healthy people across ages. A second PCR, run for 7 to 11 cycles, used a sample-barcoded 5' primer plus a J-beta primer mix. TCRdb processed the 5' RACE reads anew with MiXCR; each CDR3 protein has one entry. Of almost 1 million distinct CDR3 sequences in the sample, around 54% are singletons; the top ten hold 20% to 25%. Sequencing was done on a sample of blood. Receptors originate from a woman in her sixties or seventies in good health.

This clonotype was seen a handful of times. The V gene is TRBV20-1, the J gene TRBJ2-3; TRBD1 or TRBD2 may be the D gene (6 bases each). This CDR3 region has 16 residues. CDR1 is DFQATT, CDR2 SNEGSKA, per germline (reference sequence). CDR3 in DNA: TGCAGCGGCGGGGAAACTTTTGGGGGCGCGTACGATACGCAGTATTTT. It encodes CSGGETFGGAYDTQYF.

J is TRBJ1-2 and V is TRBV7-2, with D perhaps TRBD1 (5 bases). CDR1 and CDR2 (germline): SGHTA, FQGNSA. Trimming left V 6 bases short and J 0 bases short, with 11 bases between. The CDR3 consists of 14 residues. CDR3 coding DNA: TGTGCCAGCAGTGGGACCTCGACTAACTATGGCTACACCTTC. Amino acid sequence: CASSGTSTNYGYTF.

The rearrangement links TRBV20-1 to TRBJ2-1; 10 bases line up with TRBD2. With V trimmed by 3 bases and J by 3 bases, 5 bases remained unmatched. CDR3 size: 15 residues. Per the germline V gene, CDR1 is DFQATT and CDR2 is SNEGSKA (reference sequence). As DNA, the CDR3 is TGCAGTGCTAGCCAGGGACTAGCGAACTACAATGAGCAGTTCTTC. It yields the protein CSASQGLANYNEQFF.

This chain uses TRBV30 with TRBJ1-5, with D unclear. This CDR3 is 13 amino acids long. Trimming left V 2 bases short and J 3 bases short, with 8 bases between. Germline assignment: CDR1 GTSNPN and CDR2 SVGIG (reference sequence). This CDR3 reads CAWSTQDNQPQHF. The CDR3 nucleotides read TGTGCCTGGAGTACCCAGGACAATCAGCCCCAGCATTTT.